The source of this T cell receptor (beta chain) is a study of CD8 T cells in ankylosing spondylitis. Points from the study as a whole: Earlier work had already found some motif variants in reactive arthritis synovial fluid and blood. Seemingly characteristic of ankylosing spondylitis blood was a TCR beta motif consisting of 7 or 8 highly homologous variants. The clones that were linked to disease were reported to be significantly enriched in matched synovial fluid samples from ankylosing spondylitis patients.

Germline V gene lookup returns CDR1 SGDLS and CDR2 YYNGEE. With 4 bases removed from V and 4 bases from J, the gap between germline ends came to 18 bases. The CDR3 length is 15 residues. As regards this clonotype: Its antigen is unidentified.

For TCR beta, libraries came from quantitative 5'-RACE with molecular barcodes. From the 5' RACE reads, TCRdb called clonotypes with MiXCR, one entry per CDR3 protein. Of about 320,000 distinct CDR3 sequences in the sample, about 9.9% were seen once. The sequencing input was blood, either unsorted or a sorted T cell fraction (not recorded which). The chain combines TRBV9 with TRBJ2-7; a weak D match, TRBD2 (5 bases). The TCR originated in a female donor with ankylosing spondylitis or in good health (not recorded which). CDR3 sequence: CASSPFGRGLYEQYF. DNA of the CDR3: TGTGCCAGCAGCCCCTTCGGGCGAGGGTTATACGAGCAGTACTTC.